This TCR beta chain was captured in a study of cytomegalovirus exposure and HLA in healthy donors. Study summary: The same platform used for the roughly 650 first-cohort repertoires was also used for the approximately 120 validation repertoires, as a later analysis reported. Study-level findings and limits: The authors confirmed in vitro that three CMV-associated chains were specific for CMV antigens.

Libraries were prepared by immunoSEQ multiplex PCR; TCRdb keeps only in-frame clonotypes and omits some of them. The data show about 160,000 clones, 70% to 90% seen once. The V gene's germline CDR1 is SGHNT and CDR2 YYREEE (reference sequence). Trimming took off 6 bases at V and 1 base at J, with 13 bases between the two ends. This CDR3 is 14 amino acids long. Remarks on this clone: As yet, its antigen is unknown.

V usage is TRBV5-4 and J usage is TRBJ1-2; no clear D. The sample consisted of PBMCs. This TCR came from a woman in her 30s in good health and CMV-seronegative. The CDR3 sequence is CASTRAENNYGYTF. Here the CDR3 DNA reads TGTGCCAGCACCCGGGCAGAGAATAACTATGGCTACACCTTC.